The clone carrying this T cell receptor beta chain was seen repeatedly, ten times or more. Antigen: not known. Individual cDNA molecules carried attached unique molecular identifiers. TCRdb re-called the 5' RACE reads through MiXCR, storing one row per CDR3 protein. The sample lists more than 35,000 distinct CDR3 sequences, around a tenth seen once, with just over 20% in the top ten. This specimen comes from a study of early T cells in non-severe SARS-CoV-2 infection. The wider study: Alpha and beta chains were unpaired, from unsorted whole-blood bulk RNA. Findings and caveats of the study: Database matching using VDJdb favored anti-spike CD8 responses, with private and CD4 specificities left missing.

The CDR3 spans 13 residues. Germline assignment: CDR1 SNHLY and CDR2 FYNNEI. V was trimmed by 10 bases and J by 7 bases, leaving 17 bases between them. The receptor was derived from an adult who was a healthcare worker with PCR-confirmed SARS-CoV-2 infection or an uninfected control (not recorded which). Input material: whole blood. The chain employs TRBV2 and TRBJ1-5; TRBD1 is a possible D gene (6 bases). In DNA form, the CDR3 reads TGTGCCACACAACAGGGTTGGGGCCAGCCCCAGCATTTT. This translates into CATQQGWGQPQHF.